In this sample, the clone carrying this T cell receptor (beta chain) turned up many times. What it binds is not known. The CDR3 spans 14 residues. CDR1 is SGHTA, CDR2 FQGNSA, per germline. Trimming removed 1 base from V and 6 bases from J, with 7 bases in between. The sample originates from a study of T cell responses to AZD1222 COVID-19 vaccine. Study results and limitations: Close to half of all spike-specific TCRs reportedly target regions of the variants that are unmutated. With dominance at 160-218 and 743-854, vaccine-associated CD4 TCRs spanned spike. It should be noted that donors were predominantly white British and more often female, and clonal diversity was possibly underestimated.

Clones were read by immunoSEQ multiplex PCR, and TCRdb kept only the in-frame ones, dropping some. The table has around 180,000 clones, 90% to 95% seen once; the top ten hold 7% to 9.5%. The source of this sequence is an adult in good health. Sequences were derived from peripheral blood, sampled on day 0 of AZD1222 vaccination. This chain connects TRBV7-2 to TRBJ1-6; D unclear. The CDR3 spells CASSLVALNSPLHF. The CDR3, as DNA: TGTGCCAGCAGCTTAGTGGCCCTTAATTCACCCCTCCACTTT.